Below are 15 T cell receptor beta chains sequenced from a single sample in a study of response to subunit inactivated influenza vaccine (dated by TCRdb to 2016 to 2019). The method behind the library was RT-PCR. TCRdb records Illumina HiSeq 2500 as the sequencer. Starting from the raw public reads, TCRdb applied fastp trimming at Q25, assembled clones with MiXCR and retained in-frame beta chains. Rows with a matching CDR3 protein are joined into one entry that keeps the most common DNA and genes. The sample table shows hundreds of thousands of distinct CDR3 sequences, and about 18% are seen once. 11% of the sample is taken by the ten largest. The specimen was PBMCs from blood, collected roughly 5 days after vaccination. The receptors here all came from a man aged 50 or older who received an inactivated influenza vaccine. Donor details come from another sample of the same person, matched by shared clones.

This clonotype was recorded many times. The V gene is TRBV12-3 or TRBV12-4, the J gene TRBJ1-2, with 7 bases fitting TRBD1. The CDR3 is 13 amino acids. Trimming cost V 3 bases and J 8 bases; bases outside gene matches: 6. The CDR3 DNA sequence: TGTGCCAGCAGTTTCACAGGGGCGCGGGGCTACACCTTC. It is translated as CASSFTGARGYTF.

This clonotype was seen repeatedly, ten times or more. V gene TRBV20-1 combines with J gene TRBJ1-5; the match to TRBD1 covers 11 bases. The V and J ends lost 5 bases and 2 bases, in that order; junction bases with no gene match: 2. Germline CDR1 DFQATT, CDR2 SNEGSKA (reference sequence). CDR3 length: 14 amino acids. This CDR3 reads CSAGTGGGNQPQHF. The CDR3 nucleotides read TGCAGTGCTGGGACAGGGGGTGGCAATCAGCCCCAGCATTTT.

This clonotype was recorded many times. The chain is built from TRBV7-9 and TRBJ1-6; 7 bases are a match to TRBD1. Per the germline V gene, CDR1 is SEHNR and CDR2 is FQNEAQ (reference sequence). This CDR3 is built from 17 residues. V was clipped by 4 bases and J by 2 bases; unmatched bases: 8. CDR3 region: CASSSLTGWTYNSPLHF. The CDR3 DNA is TGTGCCAGCAGCTCGCTGACAGGGTGGACCTATAATTCACCCCTCCACTTT.

Only a few counts were recorded for this clonotype. The chain joins TRBV27 to TRBJ2-7; 7 nucleotides line up with TRBD1. V lost 6 bases to trimming and J lost 3 bases; unmatched junction nucleotides: 8. Germline V gene lookup returns CDR1 MNHEY and CDR2 SMNVEV (reference sequence). The CDR3 has 14 amino acids. CDR3 nucleotide sequence: TGTGCCAGCAGCCTACAGGGGCACCTCTACGAGCAGTACTTC. It is translated as CASSLQGHLYEQYF.

This clonotype was seen a few times. The gene calls are TRBV28 and TRBJ2-1; possibly TRBD1 for D (7 bases). Germline lookup yields CDR1 MDHEN and CDR2 SYDVKM. The CDR3 extends over 16 amino acids. Trimming shortened V by 6 bases and J by 0 bases, and 15 bases separated the two germline ends. CDR3 coding DNA: TGTGCCAGCAGCTACGCGGGGACAGCCTCCTACAATGAGCAGTTCTTC. This gives the protein CASSYAGTASYNEQFF. Full variable domain (remainder filled in from reference TRBV28 and TRBJ2-1): DVKVTQSSRYLVKRTGEKVFLECVQDMDHENMFWYRQDPGLGLRLIYFSYDVKMKEKGDIPEGYSVSREKKERFSLILESASTNQTSMYLCASSYAGTASYNEQFFGPGTRLTVL.

The chain joins TRBV24-1 to TRBJ2-7, with D perhaps TRBD2 (6 bases). Looked up from germline, CDR1 is KGHDR and CDR2 is SFDVKD. V shed 5 bases and J shed 7 bases, with 8 bases lying between them. This CDR3 is built from 11 residues. CDR3 region: CATSGGEEQYF. The CDR3 coding sequence is TGTGCCACCAGTGGGGGGGAAGAGCAGTACTTC.

The CDR3 region has the DNA TGTGCCAGCAGCGTAGTGACGGACACCAATCAGCCCCAGCATTTT. Protein: CASSVVTDTNQPQHF. This chain links TRBV9 with TRBJ1-5; a weak D match, TRBD1 (5 bases). Germline V CDR1 and CDR2: SGDLS, YYNGEE. The V gene lost 0 bases and the J gene lost 3 bases, with 10 bases spanning the gap. The CDR3 length is 15 residues.

The chain employs TRBV5-6 and TRBJ1-5; 8 bases agree with TRBD1. The CDR3 has 15 residues. Trimming removed 3 bases from V and 6 bases from J; junction bases left unmatched: 8. Germline lookup yields CDR1 SGHDT and CDR2 YYEEEE. This CDR3 reads CASSSTDRVGQPQHF. The CDR3 coding sequence is TGTGCCAGCAGCTCTACGGACAGGGTAGGTCAGCCCCAGCATTTT.

The table lists this clonotype with a few counts. The chain has TRBV6-2 or TRBV6-3 and TRBJ1-2, with 7 bases identical to TRBD1. In germline, CDR1 is MNHEY, CDR2 SVGEGT. V lost 7 bases and J lost 0; bases outside the gene matches: 14. This CDR3 is built from 17 residues. CDR3 sequence reads: CASTTPSPGTANYGYTF. As DNA, the CDR3 is TGTGCCAGCACCACACCTTCGCCCGGGACAGCTAACTATGGCTACACCTTC.

The chain joins TRBV4-1 to TRBJ2-7; 8 nucleotides agree with TRBD1. After removal of 4 bases from V and 1 base from J, the junction contained 6 bases not matched to a gene. CDR1 is MGHRA and CDR2 is YSYEKL in the germline V gene. The CDR3 has 15 residues. The CDR3 DNA is TGCGCCAGCAGCCCACGGACAGGGCTATCCTACGAGCAGTACTTC. Protein product: CASSPRTGLSYEQYF.

The chain recombines TRBV6-5 with TRBJ2-7; D ambiguous. The germline gives CDR1 MNHEY, CDR2 SVGAGI. The V gene lost 2 bases and the J gene lost 2 bases, with 13 bases spanning the gap. CDR3 size: 15 residues. The CDR3 loop reads CASSYKEQSTYEQYF. In DNA, the CDR3 is TGTGCCAGCAGTTACAAGGAACAGTCAACCTACGAGCAGTACTTC.

This clonotype was detected a few times. This chain links TRBV15 with TRBJ2-3; no clear D gene. The CDR3 spans 17 residues. CDR1 and CDR2 (germline): LNHNV, YYDKDF (reference sequence). V was clipped by 3 bases and J by 0 bases, with 16 bases between them. The CDR3 DNA reads TGTGCCACCAGCAGCGGTAGGGCTGGCCGCAGCACAGATACGCAGTATTTT. This codes for CATSSGRAGRSTDTQYF. Full variable domain (missing parts from reference TRBV15 and TRBJ2-3): DAMVIQNPRYQVTQFGKPVTLSCSQTLNHNVMYWYQQKSSQAPKLLFHYYDKDFNNEADTPDNFQSRRPNTSFCFLDIRSPGLGDTAMYLCATSSGRAGRSTDTQYFGPGTRLTVL.

Many counts were recorded for this clonotype. The CDR3 loop reads CASSLSGGYYNEQFF. CDR3 coding DNA: TGCGCCAGCAGCTTGTCGGGGGGTTACTACAATGAGCAGTTCTTC. The chain links TRBV5-1 to TRBJ2-1, with 7 positions matching TRBD2. Germline V CDR1 and CDR2: SGHRS, YFSETQ. This CDR3 contains 15 residues. Trimming removed 1 base from V and 3 bases from J; junction bases left unmatched: 4.

This clonotype was counted ten times or more. This chain joins TRBV28 and TRBJ2-7, with D possibly matching TRBD2 (6 bases). Germline CDR1 and CDR2: MDHEN and SYDVKM. CDR3 length: 14 amino acids. V shed 2 bases and J shed 3 bases, with 11 bases lying between them. This CDR3 is CASSLAGKYYEQYF. CDR3 DNA: TGTGCCAGCAGTTTAGCGGGGAAATACTACGAGCAGTACTTC.

The V call is TRBV20-1, the J call TRBJ2-7; D remains ambiguous. Germline values: CDR1 DFQATT, CDR2 SNEGSKA (reference sequence). The V and J ends lost 2 bases and 4 bases respectively, with 6 bases between them. The CDR3 is 11 residues long. The CDR3 DNA sequence: TGCAGTGCTAGAAAAGGATACGAGCAGTACTTC. Its protein is CSARKGYEQYF.